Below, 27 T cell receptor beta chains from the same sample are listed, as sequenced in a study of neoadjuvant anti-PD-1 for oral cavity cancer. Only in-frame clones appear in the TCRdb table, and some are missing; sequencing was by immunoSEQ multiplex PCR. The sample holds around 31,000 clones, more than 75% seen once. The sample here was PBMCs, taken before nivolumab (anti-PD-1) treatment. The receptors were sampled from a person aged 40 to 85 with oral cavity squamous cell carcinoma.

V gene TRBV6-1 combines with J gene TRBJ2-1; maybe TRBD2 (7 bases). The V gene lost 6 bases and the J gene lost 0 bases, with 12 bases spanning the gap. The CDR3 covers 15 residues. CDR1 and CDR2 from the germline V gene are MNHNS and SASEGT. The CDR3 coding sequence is TGTGCCAGCAGGGGAGGGGGGAGCTCCTACAATGAGCAGTTCTTC. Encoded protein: CASRGGGSSYNEQFF.

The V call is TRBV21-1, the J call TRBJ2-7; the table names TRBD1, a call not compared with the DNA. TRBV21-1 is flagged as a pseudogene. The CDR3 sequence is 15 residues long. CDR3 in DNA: TGTGCCAAACAGGGGAGCCCTTTTTACGGCTACGAGCAGTACTTC. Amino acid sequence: CAKQGSPFYGYEQYF.

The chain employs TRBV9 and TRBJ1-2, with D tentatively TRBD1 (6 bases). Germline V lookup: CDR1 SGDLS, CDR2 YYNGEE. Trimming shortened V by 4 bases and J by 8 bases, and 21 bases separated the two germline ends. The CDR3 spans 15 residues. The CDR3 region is CASSPSGGPPRGYTF. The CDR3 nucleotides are TGTGCCAGCAGCCCATCGGGGGGCCCCCCCAGGGGCTACACCTTC.

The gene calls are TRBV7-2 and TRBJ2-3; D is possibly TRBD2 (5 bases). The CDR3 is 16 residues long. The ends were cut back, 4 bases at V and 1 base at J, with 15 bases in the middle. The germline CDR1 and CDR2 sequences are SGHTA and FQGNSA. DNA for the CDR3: TGTGCCAGCAGCTCTTTGCGTATTAGCGGCACAGATACGCAGTATTTT. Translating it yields CASSSLRISGTDTQYF.

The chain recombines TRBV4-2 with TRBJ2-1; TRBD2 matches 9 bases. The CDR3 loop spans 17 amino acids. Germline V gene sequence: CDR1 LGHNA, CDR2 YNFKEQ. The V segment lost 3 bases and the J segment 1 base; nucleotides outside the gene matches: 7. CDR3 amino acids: CASSQGAGLASYNEQFF. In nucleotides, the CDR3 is TGTGCCAGCAGCCAGGGGGCCGGACTAGCGTCCTACAATGAGCAGTTCTTC.

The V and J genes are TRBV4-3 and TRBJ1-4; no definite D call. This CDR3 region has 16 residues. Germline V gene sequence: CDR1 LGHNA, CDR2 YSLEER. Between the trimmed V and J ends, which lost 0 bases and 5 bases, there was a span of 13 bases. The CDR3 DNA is TGCGCCAGCAGCCAAGATGCGGGGAGGAGAAATGAAAAACTGTTTTTT. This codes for CASSQDAGRRNEKLFF.

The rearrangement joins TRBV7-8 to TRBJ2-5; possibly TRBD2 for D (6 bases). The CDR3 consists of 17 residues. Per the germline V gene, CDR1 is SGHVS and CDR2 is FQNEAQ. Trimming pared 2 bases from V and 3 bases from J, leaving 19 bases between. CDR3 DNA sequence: TGTGCCAGCAGCTTAAAGGGATCGGGGCGCGGGAAAGAGACCCAGTACTTC. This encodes CASSLKGSGRGKETQYF.

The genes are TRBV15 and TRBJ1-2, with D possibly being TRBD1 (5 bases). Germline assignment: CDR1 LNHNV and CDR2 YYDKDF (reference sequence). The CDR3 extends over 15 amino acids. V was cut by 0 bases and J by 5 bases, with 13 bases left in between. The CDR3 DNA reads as TGTGCCACCAGCAGAGATCTGGGGGATGGATATGGCTACACCTTC. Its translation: CATSRDLGDGYGYTF.

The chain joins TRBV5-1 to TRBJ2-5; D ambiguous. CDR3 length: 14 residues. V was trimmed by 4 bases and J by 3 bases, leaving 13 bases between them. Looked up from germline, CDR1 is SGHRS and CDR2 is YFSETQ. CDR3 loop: CASSRESTKETQYF. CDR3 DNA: TGCGCCAGCAGCCGAGAGAGCACCAAAGAGACCCAGTACTTC.

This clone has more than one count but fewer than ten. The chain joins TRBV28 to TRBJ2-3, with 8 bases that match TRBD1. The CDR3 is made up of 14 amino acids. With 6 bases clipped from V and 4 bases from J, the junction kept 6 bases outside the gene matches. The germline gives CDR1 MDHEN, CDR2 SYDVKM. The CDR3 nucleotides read TGTGCCAGCAGATCCAGGGGGCGCGCAGATACGCAGTATTTT. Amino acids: CASRSRGRADTQYF. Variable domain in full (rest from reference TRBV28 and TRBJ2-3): DVKVTQSSRYLVKRTGEKVFLECVQDMDHENMFWYRQDPGLGLRLIYFSYDVKMKEKGDIPEGYSVSREKKERFSLILESASTNQTSMYLCASRSRGRADTQYFGPGTRLTVL.

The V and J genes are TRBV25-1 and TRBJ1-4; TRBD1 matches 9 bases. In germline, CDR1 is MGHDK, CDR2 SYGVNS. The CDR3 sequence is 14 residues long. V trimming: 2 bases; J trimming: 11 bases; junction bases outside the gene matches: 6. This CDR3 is CASSETGGLGKLFF. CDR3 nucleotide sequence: TGTGCCAGCAGTGAAACAGGGGGCCTAGGGAAACTGTTTTTT. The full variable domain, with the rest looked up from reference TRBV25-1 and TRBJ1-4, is EADIYQTPRYLVIGTGKKITLECSQTMGHDKMYWYQQDPGMELHLIHYSYGVNSTEKGDLSSESTVSRIRTEHFPLTLESARPSHTSQYLCASSETGGLGKLFFGSGTQLSVL.

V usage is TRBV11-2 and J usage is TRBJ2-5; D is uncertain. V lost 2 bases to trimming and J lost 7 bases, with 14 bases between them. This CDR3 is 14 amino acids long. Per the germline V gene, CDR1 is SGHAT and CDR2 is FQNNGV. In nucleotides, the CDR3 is TGTGCCAGCAGCTTAACGGCTAACCCGTGGACCCAGTACTTC. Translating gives CASSLTANPWTQYF.

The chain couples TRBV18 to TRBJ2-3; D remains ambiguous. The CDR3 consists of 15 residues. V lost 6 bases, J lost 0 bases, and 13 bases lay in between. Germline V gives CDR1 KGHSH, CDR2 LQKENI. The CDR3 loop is CASSRSAPSTDTQYF. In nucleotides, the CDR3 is TGTGCCAGCTCCCGGTCGGCACCGAGCACAGATACGCAGTATTTT.

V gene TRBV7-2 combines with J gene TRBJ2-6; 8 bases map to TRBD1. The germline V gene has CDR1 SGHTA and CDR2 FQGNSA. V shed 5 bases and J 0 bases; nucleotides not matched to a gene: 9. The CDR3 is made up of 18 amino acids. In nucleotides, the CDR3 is TGTGCCAGCAGCGGGGTGACAGGGGCCCCCTCTGGGGCCAACGTCCTGACTTTC. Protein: CASSGVTGAPSGANVLTF.

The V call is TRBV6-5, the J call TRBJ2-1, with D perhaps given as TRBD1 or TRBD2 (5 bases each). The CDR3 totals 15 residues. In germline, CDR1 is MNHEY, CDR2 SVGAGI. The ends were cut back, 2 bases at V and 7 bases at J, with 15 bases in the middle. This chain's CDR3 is CASSYPPGPGNEQFF. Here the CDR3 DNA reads TGTGCCAGCAGTTACCCCCCGGGACCGGGGAATGAGCAGTTCTTC.

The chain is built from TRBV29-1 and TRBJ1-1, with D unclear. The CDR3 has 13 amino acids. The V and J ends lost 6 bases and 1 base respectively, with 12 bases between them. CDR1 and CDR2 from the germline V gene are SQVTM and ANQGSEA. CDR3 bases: TGCAGCGTAGTGACACTCTGGAACACTGAAGCTTTCTTT. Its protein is CSVVTLWNTEAFF.

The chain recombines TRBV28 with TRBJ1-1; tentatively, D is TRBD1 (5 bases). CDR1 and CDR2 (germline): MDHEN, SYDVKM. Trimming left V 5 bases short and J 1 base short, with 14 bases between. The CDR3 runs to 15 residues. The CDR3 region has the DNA TGTGCCAGCAGTGACATAATTACAGGGAACACTGAAGCTTTCTTT. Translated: CASSDIITGNTEAFF.

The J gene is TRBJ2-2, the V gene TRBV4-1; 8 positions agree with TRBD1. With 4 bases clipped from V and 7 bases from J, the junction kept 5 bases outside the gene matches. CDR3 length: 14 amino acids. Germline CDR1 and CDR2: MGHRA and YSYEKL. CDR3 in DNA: TGCGCCAGCAGCCCCAGGGGGCAAAGCGGGGAGCTGTTTTTT. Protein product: CASSPRGQSGELFF.

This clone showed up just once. In nucleotides, the CDR3 is TGTGCCAGCAGCGAGTCAGGGGGCGAAGCCTATGGCTACACCTTC. Its translation: CASSESGGEAYGYTF. The chain combines TRBV6-5 with TRBJ1-2; 8 bases are shared with TRBD1. V was pared by 6 bases and J by 4 bases, with 10 bases of the junction left unmatched. Germline V gives CDR1 MNHEY, CDR2 SVGAGI. This CDR3 contains 15 residues.

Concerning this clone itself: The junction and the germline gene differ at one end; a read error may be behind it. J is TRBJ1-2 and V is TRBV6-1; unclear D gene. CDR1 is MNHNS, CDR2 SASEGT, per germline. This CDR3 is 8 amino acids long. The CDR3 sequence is CASGDLDF. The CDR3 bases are TGTGCCAGTGGGGATTTGGACTTC.

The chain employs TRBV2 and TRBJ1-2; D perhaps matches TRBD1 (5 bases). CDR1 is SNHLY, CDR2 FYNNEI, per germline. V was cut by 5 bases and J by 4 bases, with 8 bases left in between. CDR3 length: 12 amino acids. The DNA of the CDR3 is TGTGCCAGCAGTACCGGGACCTATGGCTACACCTTC. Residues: CASSTGTYGYTF.

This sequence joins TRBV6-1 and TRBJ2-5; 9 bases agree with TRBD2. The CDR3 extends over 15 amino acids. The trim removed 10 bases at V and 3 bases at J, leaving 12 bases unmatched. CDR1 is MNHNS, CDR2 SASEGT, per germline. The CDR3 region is CATRFAGGVEETQYF. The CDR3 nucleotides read TGTGCCACCAGATTTGCGGGGGGGGTTGAAGAGACCCAGTACTTC.

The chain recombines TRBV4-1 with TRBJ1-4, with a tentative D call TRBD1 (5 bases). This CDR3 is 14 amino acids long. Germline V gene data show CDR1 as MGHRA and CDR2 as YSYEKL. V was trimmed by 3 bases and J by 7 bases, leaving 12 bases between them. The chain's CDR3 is CASSHLDIGEKLFF. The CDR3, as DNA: TGCGCCAGCAGCCACTTGGACATAGGTGAAAAACTGTTTTTT.

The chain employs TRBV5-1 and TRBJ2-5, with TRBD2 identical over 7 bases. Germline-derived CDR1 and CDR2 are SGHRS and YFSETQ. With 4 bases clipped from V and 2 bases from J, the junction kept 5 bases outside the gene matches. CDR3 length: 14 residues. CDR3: CASSPGGRQETQYF. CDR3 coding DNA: TGCGCCAGCAGCCCGGGGGGTCGACAAGAGACCCAGTACTTC.

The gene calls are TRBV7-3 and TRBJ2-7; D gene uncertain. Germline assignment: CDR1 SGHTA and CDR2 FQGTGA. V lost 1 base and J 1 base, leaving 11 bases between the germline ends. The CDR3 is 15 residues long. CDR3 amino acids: CASSLNSEGSYEQYF. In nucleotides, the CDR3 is TGTGCCAGCAGCTTAAATTCGGAAGGATCCTACGAGCAGTACTTC.

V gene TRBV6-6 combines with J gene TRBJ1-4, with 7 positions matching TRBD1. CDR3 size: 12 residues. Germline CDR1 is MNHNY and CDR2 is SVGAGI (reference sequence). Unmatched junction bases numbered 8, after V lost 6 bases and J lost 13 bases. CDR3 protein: CASRGGDRALFF. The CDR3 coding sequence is TGTGCCAGCAGGGGGGGAGACAGGGCACTGTTTTTT.

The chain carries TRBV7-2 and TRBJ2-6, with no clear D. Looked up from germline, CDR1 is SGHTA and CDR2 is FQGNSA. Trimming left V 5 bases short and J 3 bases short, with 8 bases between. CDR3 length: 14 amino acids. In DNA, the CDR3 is TGTGCCAGCAGCCCCGGGTTTGGGGCCAACGTCCTGACTTTC. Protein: CASSPGFGANVLTF.